Each of the 21 T cell receptor beta chains below was sequenced from the same sample in a study of OX40 agonist ivuxolimab in advanced cancers. Using immunoSEQ multiplex PCR, the repertoire was profiled, and TCRdb retains in-frame clones only, with some absent. The profile covers approximately 69,000 clones, with around 88% appearing a single time and around 3% taken by the ten largest. Sequences were derived from CD4+ or CD8+ T cells sorted from blood, sampled in a trial of the OX40 agonist ivuxolimab. These receptors originate from an adult with an advanced solid tumor such as melanoma, head and neck, liver or kidney cancer.

The rearrangement links TRBV2 to TRBJ2-6; 12 nucleotides align to TRBD1. J lost 4 bases, V lost 5 bases, and 6 bases had no gene match. This CDR3 is built from 17 residues. The germline gives CDR1 SNHLY, CDR2 FYNNEI. The CDR3 DNA reads TGTGCCAGCAGTCCGGGACAGGGGGCGATAGGGGCCAACGTCCTGACTTTC. Its translation is CASSPGQGAIGANVLTF.

This clone was counted between two and nine times. The chain links TRBV19 to TRBJ1-5; D is unclear. The CDR3 is made up of 13 amino acids. Trimming pared 3 bases from V and 7 bases from J, leaving 10 bases between. Per germline, CDR1 LNHDA and CDR2 SQIVND (reference sequence). CDR3 nucleotides: TGTGCCAGTAGTATCCGGGTACGCCAGCCCCAGCATTTT. Residues: CASSIRVRQPQHF. Full variable domain (rest looked up from reference TRBV19 and TRBJ1-5): DGGITQSPKYLFRKEGQNVTLSCEQNLNHDAMYWYRQDPGQGLRLIYYSQIVNDFQKGDIAEGYSVSREKKESFPLTVTSAQKNPTAFYLCASSIRVRQPQHFGDGTRLSIL.

The chain couples TRBV7-2 to TRBJ2-7; D might be TRBD2 (6 bases). The CDR3 is 12 amino acids. V lost 3 bases and J lost 6, with 9 bases in between. The V gene's germline CDR1 is SGHTA and CDR2 FQGNSA. The CDR3 region is CASSLMGGEQYF. The CDR3 DNA follows: TGTGCCAGCAGCTTGATGGGGGGCGAGCAGTACTTC.

This rearrangement joins TRBV5-6 to TRBJ2-2; D gene unclear. The V gene lost 6 bases and the J gene lost 0 bases, with 21 bases spanning the gap. Germline V lookup: CDR1 SGHDT, CDR2 YYEEEE. CDR3 size: 18 residues. The CDR3 is CASNMLVVETTNTGELFF. The CDR3 DNA reads TGTGCCAGCAACATGCTTGTGGTTGAGACGACGAACACCGGGGAGCTGTTTTTT.

V is TRBV18 and J is TRBJ1-2; tentatively, D is TRBD1 (6 bases). This CDR3 has 15 amino acids. The germline gives CDR1 KGHSH, CDR2 LQKENI. Trimming cost V 4 bases and J 1 base, with 13 bases left between them. CDR3 region: CASSRGRTDNYGYTF. As DNA, the CDR3 is TGTGCCAGCTCACGGGGGCGGACAGATAACTATGGCTACACCTTC.

This chain connects TRBV7-2 to TRBJ2-1; D perhaps matches TRBD2 (5 bases). The germline V gene has CDR1 SGHTA and CDR2 FQGNSA. The CDR3 runs to 15 residues. V was pared by 5 bases and J by 1 base, with 12 bases between. CDR3 loop: CASSPEVGSYNEQFF. CDR3 nucleotide sequence: TGTGCCAGCAGCCCGGAGGTAGGGTCCTACAATGAGCAGTTCTTC.

The chain links TRBV15 to TRBJ2-7; either TRBD1 or TRBD2 may fit D (5 bases each). This CDR3 region has 15 residues. Germline V lookup: CDR1 LNHNV, CDR2 YYDKDF (reference sequence). The V end was cut by 0 bases, the J end by 5 bases, with 14 bases between. This CDR3 is CATSRDTRGTDEQYF. CDR3 DNA sequence: TGTGCCACCAGCAGAGACACCCGGGGCACGGACGAGCAGTACTTC.

This chain joins TRBV9 and TRBJ2-5; the D gene is possibly TRBD2 (6 bases). The CDR3 is made up of 15 amino acids. CDR1 SGDLS and CDR2 YYNGEE come from the germline V gene. V shed 4 bases and J shed 4 bases, with 17 bases lying between them. CDR3 DNA sequence: TGTGCCAGCAGCCCACGGGACTCGAAGGGAGAGACCCAGTACTTC. Translated, it gives CASSPRDSKGETQYF.

The chain is built from TRBV4-1 and TRBJ2-7, with a possible D match to TRBD1 (5 bases). The germline V and J ends were trimmed by 6 bases and 7 bases, with 19 bases remaining between them. CDR3 length: 14 residues. The germline CDR1 and CDR2 sequences are MGHRA and YSYEKL. CDR3 DNA sequence: TGCGCCAGCAGGGAACAGGACCTCCTGGGAGAGCAGTACTTC. It codes for CASREQDLLGEQYF.

The rearrangement links TRBV5-1 to TRBJ2-7, with 9 bases that match TRBD1. With 3 bases clipped from V and 6 bases from J, the junction kept 10 bases outside the gene matches. Germline V CDR1 and CDR2: SGHRS, YFSETQ. The CDR3 spans 15 residues. Written as DNA, the CDR3 is TGCGCCAGCAGCTATTCTGGAGGGACAGGGACCGAGCAGTACTTC. Translation: CASSYSGGTGTEQYF.

V is TRBV10-3 and J is TRBJ2-7; no firm D call. The germline CDR1 and CDR2 sequences are ENHRY and SYGVKD. The V end was cut by 3 bases, the J end by 2 bases, with 8 bases between. The length of the CDR3 is 13 residues. CDR3 sequence (DNA): TGTGCCATCAGTGACGTCCCCCCCTACGAGCAGTACTTC. As protein: CAISDVPPYEQYF.

In this sample, this clone turned up once. The chain has TRBV11-3 and TRBJ2-7; no clear D gene. V gave up 0 bases and J gave up 5 bases, with 20 bases separating them. The CDR3 is 17 amino acids. From germline, CDR1 is SGHNT and CDR2 YENEEA. CDR3 sequence: CASSLDSVAGLRDEQYF. In nucleotides, the CDR3 is TGTGCCAGCAGCTTAGATTCCGTGGCAGGATTACGCGACGAGCAGTACTTC.

This chain connects TRBV10-2 to TRBJ2-3; the D gene is possibly TRBD2 (7 bases). CDR3 length: 11 amino acids. V lost 7 bases and J 10 bases, leaving 12 bases between the germline ends. Germline-derived CDR1 and CDR2 are WSHSY and SAAADI. The CDR3, as DNA: TGCGCCAGCAACACAGGGAGGGCGCAGTATTTT. Protein product: CASNTGRAQYF.

This rearrangement joins TRBV19 to TRBJ2-3; D uncertain. V was cut by 1 base and J by 0 bases, with 8 bases left in between. Germline lookup yields CDR1 LNHDA and CDR2 SQIVND (reference sequence). The CDR3 length is 15 residues. The CDR3 DNA reads as TGTGCCAGTAGTATAGCCGGCGGAAGCACAGATACGCAGTATTTT. It specifies CASSIAGGSTDTQYF.

The rearrangement uses TRBV18 and TRBJ2-7; TRBD2 aligns across 13 bases. The CDR3 consists of 14 residues. Germline V gene sequence: CDR1 KGHSH, CDR2 LQKENI. Trimming at V came to 3 bases and at J to 6 bases, leaving 2 bases not matched to a gene. In DNA, the CDR3 is TGTGCCAGCTCACCGGGACTAGCGGGATCCGAGCAGTACTTC. It is translated as CASSPGLAGSEQYF.

Only a few counts were recorded for this clone. The chain has TRBV18 and TRBJ1-1; D gene uncertain. Trimming took off 2 bases at V and 4 bases at J, with 11 bases between the two ends. Germline V lookup: CDR1 KGHSH, CDR2 LQKENI. This CDR3 has 14 residues. The CDR3 bases are TGTGCCAGCTCACCATTGGGCCAAACCACTGAAGCTTTCTTT. Residues: CASSPLGQTTEAFF.

In its sample, this clone was seen once. This rearrangement joins TRBV6-1 to TRBJ2-5; tentatively, D is TRBD1 (5 bases). Germline assignment: CDR1 MNHNS and CDR2 SASEGT. The CDR3 is 10 amino acids. Trimming left V 8 bases short and J 5 bases short, with 6 bases between. The CDR3 region is CASWGETQYF. The CDR3 coding sequence is TGTGCCAGCTGGGGCGAGACCCAGTACTTC.

The chain combines TRBV18 with TRBJ1-1; 7 bases line up with TRBD1. CDR3 length equals 15 residues. Unmatched junction bases numbered 4, after V lost 2 bases and J lost 1 base. Germline V CDR1 and CDR2: KGHSH, LQKENI. This chain's CDR3 is CASSPKQGRNTEAFF. The CDR3 DNA is TGTGCCAGCTCACCAAAACAGGGGCGGAACACTGAAGCTTTCTTT.

This clone has only a few counts. The sample holds other DNA sequences that translate to the same CDR3. Here the CDR3 DNA reads TGCGCCAGCAGGGGGGAGACTGAAGCTTTCTTT. It yields the protein CASRGETEAFF. V and J are TRBV5-1 and TRBJ1-1; D is possibly TRBD1 (5 bases). The length of the CDR3 is 11 residues. Deletions cut 5 bases from V and 5 bases from J, with 7 bases between. Germline assignment: CDR1 SGHRS and CDR2 YFSETQ.

This clone occurred once. V is TRBV6-1 and J is TRBJ1-4; no clear D. Germline values: CDR1 MNHNS, CDR2 SASEGT. This CDR3 is built from 19 residues. Trimming cost V 1 base and J 0 bases, with 18 bases left between them. As DNA, the CDR3 is TGTGCCAGCAGTGAAGATAGGTATCGGGCGTCTACAACTAATGAAAAACTGTTTTTT. It is translated as CASSEDRYRASTTNEKLFF.

This rearrangement joins TRBV5-6 to TRBJ2-5, with TRBD2 matching 7 bases. The V gene end was trimmed by 0 bases and the J gene end by 1 base; junction bases not matched to a gene: 3. Germline values: CDR1 SGHDT, CDR2 YYEEEE. This CDR3 has 15 residues. CDR3 protein: CASSLVASGQETQYF. The CDR3 nucleotides are TGTGCCAGCAGCTTGGTTGCTAGCGGCCAAGAGACCCAGTACTTC.